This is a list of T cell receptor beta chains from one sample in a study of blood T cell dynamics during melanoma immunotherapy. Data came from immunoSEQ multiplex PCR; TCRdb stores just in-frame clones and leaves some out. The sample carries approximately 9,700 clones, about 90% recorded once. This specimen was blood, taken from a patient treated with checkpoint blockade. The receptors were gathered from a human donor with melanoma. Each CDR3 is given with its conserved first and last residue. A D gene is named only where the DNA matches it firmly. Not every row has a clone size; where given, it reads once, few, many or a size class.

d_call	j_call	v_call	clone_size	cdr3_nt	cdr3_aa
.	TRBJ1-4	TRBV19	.	TGTGCCAGTAGTATAGCGTGGGACACCGGTGGGAAACTGTTTTTT	CASSIAWDTGGKLFF
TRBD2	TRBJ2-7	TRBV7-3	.	TGTGCCAGCAGCCCGGGGGGAACTAGCGGGAGCGGTGAGCAGTACTTC	CASSPGGTSGSGEQYF
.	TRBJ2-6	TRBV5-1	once	TGCGCCAGCAGCTCCGGAGGGGCCAACGTCCTGACTTTC	CASSSGGANVLTF
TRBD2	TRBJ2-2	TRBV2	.	TGTGCCAGCAGTGTTGAAGCGGGAGGCGCCGGGGAGCTGTTTTTT	CASSVEAGGAGELFF
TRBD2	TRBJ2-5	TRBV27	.	TGTGCCAGCAGCCAGGGACTAGCGGGCCTCCAAGAGACCCAGTACTTC	CASSQGLAGLQETQYF
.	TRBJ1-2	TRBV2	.	TGTGCCAGCAGTGACAGGGCCACTAGGACCTTC	CASSDRATRTF
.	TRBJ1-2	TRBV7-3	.	TGTGCCAGCAGCCCCGGGGGCGGGGGCTATGGCTACACCTTC	CASSPGGGGYGYTF
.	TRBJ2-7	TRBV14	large	TGTGCCAGCAGCCCCCACAACTACGAGCAGTACTTC	CASSPHNYEQYF
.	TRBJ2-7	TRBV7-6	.	TGTGCCAGCAGCCCAAGCCTCCCCTACGAGCAGTACTTC	CASSPSLPYEQYF
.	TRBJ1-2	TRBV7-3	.	TGTGCCAGCAGCGTCAAACAGGGTCGAATTGGCTACACCTTC	CASSVKQGRIGYTF
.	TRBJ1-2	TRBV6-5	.	TGTGCCAGCAGTTATACGCGCCGGACGGGGAACTATGGCTACACCTTC	CASSYTRRTGNYGYTF
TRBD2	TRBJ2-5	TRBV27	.	TGTGCCAGCAGTTCCCCGGGACTAGCGGGAGGGACCCAGTACTTC	CASSSPGLAGGTQYF
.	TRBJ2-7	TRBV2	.	TGTGCCAGCAGACCCAGGGGGAGGAGCTCCTACGAGCAGTACTTC	CASRPRGRSSYEQYF
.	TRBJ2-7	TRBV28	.	TGTGCCAGCAGTTTATGGGGAGGCTCCTACGAGCAGTACTTC	CASSLWGGSYEQYF
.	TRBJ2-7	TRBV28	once	TGTGCCAGCAGTGTCGGGCGCTACGAGCAGTACTTC	CASSVGRYEQYF
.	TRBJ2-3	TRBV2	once	TGTGCCAGCACCCAGGGGACTAACCCCTACACAGATACGCAGTATTTT	CASTQGTNPYTDTQYF
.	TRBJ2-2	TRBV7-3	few	TGTGCCAGCAGCTTTTGGCGAACCGGGGAGCTGTTTTTT	CASSFWRTGELFF
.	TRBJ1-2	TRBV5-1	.	TGCGCCAGCAGGTTGGGTTTGGGGGCCTATGGCTACACCTTC	CASRLGLGAYGYTF
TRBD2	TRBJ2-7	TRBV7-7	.	TGTGCTAGCAGCTTAGGGCAGGGCGGGAGCGAGCAGTACTTC	CASSLGQGGSEQYF
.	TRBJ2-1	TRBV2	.	TGTGCCAGCACGGATCACCGGGGTGAGCAGTTCTTC	CASTDHRGEQFF
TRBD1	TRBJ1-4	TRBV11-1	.	TGTGCCAGCAGCGTCGGACAGGGGGCTGAAAAACTGTTTTTT	CASSVGQGAEKLFF
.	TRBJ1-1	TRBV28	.	TGTGCCAGCAGTTACGGCCGGGGGGCGAACACTGAAGCTTTCTTT	CASSYGRGANTEAFF